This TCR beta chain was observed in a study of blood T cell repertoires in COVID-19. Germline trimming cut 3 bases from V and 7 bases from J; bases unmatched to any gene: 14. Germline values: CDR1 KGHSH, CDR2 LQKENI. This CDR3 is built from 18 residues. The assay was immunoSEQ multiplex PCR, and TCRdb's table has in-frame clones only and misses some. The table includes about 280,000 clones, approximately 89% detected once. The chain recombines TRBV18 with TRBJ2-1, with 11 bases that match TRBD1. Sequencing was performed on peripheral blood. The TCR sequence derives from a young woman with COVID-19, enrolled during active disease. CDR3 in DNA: TGTGCCAGCTCACCTAAAGGGACAGGGGGGACTCGGAGGAATGAGCAGTTCTTC. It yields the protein CASSPKGTGGTRRNEQFF.